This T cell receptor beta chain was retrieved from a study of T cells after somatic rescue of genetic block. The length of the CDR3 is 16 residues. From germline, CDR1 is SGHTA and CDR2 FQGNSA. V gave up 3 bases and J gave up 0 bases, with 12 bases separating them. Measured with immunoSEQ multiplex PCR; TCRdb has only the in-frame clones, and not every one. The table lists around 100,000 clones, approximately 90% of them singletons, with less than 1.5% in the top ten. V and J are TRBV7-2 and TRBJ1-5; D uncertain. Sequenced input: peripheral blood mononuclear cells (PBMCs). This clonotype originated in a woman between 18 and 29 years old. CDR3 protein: CASSFQNSHSNQPQHF. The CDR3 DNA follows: TGTGCCAGCAGCTTTCAAAATAGTCATAGCAATCAGCCCCAGCATTTT. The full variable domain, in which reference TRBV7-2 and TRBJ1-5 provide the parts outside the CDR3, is GAGVSQSPSNKVTEKGKDVELRCDPISGHTALYWYRQSLGQGLEFLIYFQGNSAPDKSGLPSDRFSAERTGGSVSTLTIQRTQQEDSAVYLCASSFQNSHSNQPQHFGDGTRLSIL.